One TCR beta chain is described in this entry. Produced via immunoSEQ multiplex PCR; TCRdb's table is partial and in-frame only. Found here are around 62,000 clones, 84% of them singletons; the top ten hold roughly 9.2%. The data derive from a study of blood T cell repertoires in COVID-19. V lost 1 base and J lost 8, with 17 bases in between. Per the germline V gene, CDR1 is SEHNR and CDR2 is FQNEAQ (reference sequence). This CDR3 contains 15 residues. The genes are TRBV7-9 and TRBJ1-2; D is possibly TRBD1 (5 bases). This TCR came from a man between 50 and 59 years old with active COVID-19. The specimen was peripheral blood. The CDR3 DNA follows: TGTGCCAGCAGCTTAGGGGCGGGGCAGGGCGGCGGCTACACCTTC. It translates to CASSLGAGQGGGYTF.